A single sample gave rise to the 24 T cell receptor beta chains below, sequenced in a study of T cells expressing NK-cell markers. From the 5' RACE reads, TCRdb lists one entry per CDR3 protein and no DNA. This repertoire includes 300,000 to 500,000 distinct CDR3 sequences. Input material: blood T cells: a sorted CD56 or NKG2C T cell subset, CD4+ or CD8+ T cells, or bulk PBMC T cells (not recorded which). Receptors originate from a woman in her forties or fifties in good health.

The chain links TRBV7-6 to TRBJ1-4; TCRdb designates TRBD1, a call that cannot be tested without DNA. CDR1 SGHVS and CDR2 FNYEAQ come from the germline V gene. The CDR3 contains 16 residues. The CDR3: CASSPGTAGTNEKLFF.

The CDR3 loop is CASSLGGGLYNEQFF. The chain couples TRBV5-1 to TRBJ2-1; absent DNA, TCRdb's TRBD2 call cannot be checked. CDR3 length: 15 residues. CDR1 is SGHRS, CDR2 YFSETQ, per germline.

The gene calls are TRBV7-2 and TRBJ2-5; TCRdb indicates TRBD1, and absent DNA this call remains unverified. The CDR3 has 16 amino acids. Per the germline V gene, CDR1 is SGHTA and CDR2 is FQGNSA. The CDR3 is CASSLRTGLYQETQYF.

This sequence joins TRBV12-3 or TRBV12-4 and TRBJ2-7; TCRdb selects TRBD1, and the lack of DNA leaves this call unchecked. CDR3 length: 12 residues. The CDR3 protein is CATGGTLYEQYF.

V and J are TRBV6-5 and TRBJ2-1; the D call from TCRdb, TRBD2, cannot be confirmed without DNA. Germline V gene data show CDR1 as MNHEY and CDR2 as SVGAGI. This CDR3 has 15 amino acids. CDR3 in amino acids: CASSSGLARYNEQFF.

The genes are TRBV20-1 and TRBJ1-5. Germline CDR1 DFQATT, CDR2 SNEGSKA (reference sequence). CDR3 length: 12 residues. The CDR3 sequence is CSARGGNQPQHF.

The rearrangement links TRBV5-5 to TRBJ2-3; the D gene TCRdb calls, TRBD1, cannot be checked with no DNA. This CDR3 is 13 amino acids long. Looked up from germline, CDR1 is SGHKS and CDR2 is YYEKEE (reference sequence). The CDR3: CASSLERRDAQYF.

The chain joins TRBV20-1 to TRBJ2-3; TCRdb names TRBD1, which stays unverified in the absence of DNA. Germline values: CDR1 DFQATT, CDR2 SNEGSKA (reference sequence). The CDR3 is 15 amino acids. The CDR3 reads CSARDLLDSQDTQYF.

The chain links TRBV7-9 to TRBJ2-2. Germline V gene sequence: CDR1 SEHNR, CDR2 FQNEAQ (reference sequence). The CDR3 contains 13 residues. The chain's CDR3 is CASSYKTAGELFF.

The rearrangement joins TRBV6-1 to TRBJ2-1; TCRdb's D gene call, TRBD1, goes unchecked for lack of DNA. The length of the CDR3 is 13 residues. Germline V lookup: CDR1 MNHNS, CDR2 SASEGT. The CDR3: CASRETGSNEQFF.

Considering frequency, this clonotype is medium-sized. The chain couples TRBV20-1 to TRBJ1-1. From germline, CDR1 is DFQATT and CDR2 SNEGSKA (reference sequence). The CDR3 has 13 amino acids. The CDR3 loop reads CSARVSSFTEAFF.

The chain links TRBV6-5 to TRBJ2-1; TCRdb names TRBD2, which stays unverified in the absence of DNA. Germline V gene data show CDR1 as MNHEY and CDR2 as SVGAGI. The CDR3 totals 14 residues. This CDR3 reads CASSLTSGASEQFF.

The chain joins TRBV11-2 to TRBJ2-3; TCRdb picks TRBD2, but there is no DNA to check that call. The CDR3 has 16 amino acids. The germline V gene encodes CDR1 SGHAT and CDR2 FQNNGV. The CDR3: CASSSGLAGGTDTQYF. Based on the CDR3 plus reference TRBV11-2 and TRBJ2-3, the full variable domain is EAGVAQSPRYKIIEKRQSVAFWCNPISGHATLYWYQQILGQGPKLLIQFQNNGVVDDSQLPKDRFSAERLKGVDSTLKIQPAKLEDSAVYLCASSSGLAGGTDTQYFGPGTRLTVL.

The chain uses TRBV29-1 and TRBJ1-1; lacking DNA, the TRBD1 call made by TCRdb goes unchecked. Per the germline V gene, CDR1 is SQVTM and CDR2 is ANQGSEA. The CDR3 loop spans 13 amino acids. The CDR3 here is CSVVRGARTEAFF. Full variable domain (outside the CDR3, taken from reference TRBV29-1 and TRBJ1-1): SAVISQKPSRDICQRGTSLTIQCQVDSQVTMMFWYRQQPGQSLTLIATANQGSEATYESGFVIDKFPISRPNLTFSTLTVSNMSPEDSSIYLCSVVRGARTEAFFGQGTRLTVV.

This chain uses TRBV2 with TRBJ2-1; the D call from TCRdb, TRBD2, cannot be confirmed without DNA. The V gene's germline CDR1 is SNHLY and CDR2 FYNNEI. This CDR3 has 19 amino acids. The CDR3 reads CASSEPREDLIFPYNEQFF.

This chain connects TRBV28 to TRBJ1-2; the TCRdb D gene call, TRBD1, has no DNA to confirm it. CDR1 and CDR2 from the germline V gene are MDHEN and SYDVKM. There are 16 residues in the CDR3. The CDR3 here is CASSSAGGTTTYGYTF.

V and J are TRBV20-1 and TRBJ2-1. This CDR3 contains 13 residues. Germline V gene data show CDR1 as DFQATT and CDR2 as SNEGSKA (reference sequence). The CDR3 protein is CSVSSGSYNEQFF.

V and J are TRBV2 and TRBJ1-5; checking the TCRdb D call of TRBD1 is not possible without DNA. Germline CDR1 is SNHLY and CDR2 is FYNNEI. The CDR3 is 14 residues long. The CDR3 protein is CASSGDRRDQPQHF.

V gene TRBV28 combines with J gene TRBJ2-1. Germline V lookup: CDR1 MDHEN, CDR2 SYDVKM. This CDR3 has 12 residues. This chain's CDR3 is CASSLESREQFF.

V is TRBV20-1 and J is TRBJ2-1; TCRdb lists TRBD1, though no DNA is available to test this call. The CDR3 is 16 residues long. CDR1 DFQATT and CDR2 SNEGSKA come from the germline V gene (reference sequence). CDR3 protein: CSARVDSGRLWNEQFF.

The chain couples TRBV5-6 to TRBJ1-2; checking the TCRdb D call of TRBD1 is not possible without DNA. The CDR3 covers 12 residues. Germline CDR1 SGHDT, CDR2 YYEEEE. Here the CDR3 reads CASSLVEGGYTF.

The J gene is TRBJ2-3, the V gene TRBV5-4; as DNA is missing, the TRBD1 call by TCRdb cannot be tested. The germline V gene has CDR1 SGHNT and CDR2 YYREEE (reference sequence). The CDR3 is 16 residues long. CDR3 sequence: CASSSGTDRSQDTQYF.

The chain employs TRBV12-5 and TRBJ2-2; TCRdb gives TRBD2 as the D gene, but with no DNA this cannot be confirmed. CDR1 is LGHNT, CDR2 FRNRAP, per germline. This CDR3 contains 15 residues. This CDR3 is CASGYTGLAAGELFF.

The rearrangement uses TRBV29-1 and TRBJ1-4; TCRdb gives TRBD1 as the D gene, but with no DNA this cannot be confirmed. Germline assignment: CDR1 SQVTM and CDR2 ANQGSEA. This CDR3 is built from 14 residues. Here the CDR3 reads CSVQGQGAFEKLFF.